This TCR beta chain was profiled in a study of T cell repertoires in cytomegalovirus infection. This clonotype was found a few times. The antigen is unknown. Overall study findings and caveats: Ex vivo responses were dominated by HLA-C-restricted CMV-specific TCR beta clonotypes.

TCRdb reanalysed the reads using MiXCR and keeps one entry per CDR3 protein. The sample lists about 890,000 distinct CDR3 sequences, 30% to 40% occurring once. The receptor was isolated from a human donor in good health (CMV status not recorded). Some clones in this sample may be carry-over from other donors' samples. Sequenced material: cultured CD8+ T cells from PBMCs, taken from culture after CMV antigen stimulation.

The CDR3 loop is CSARDRLHYEQYV. CDR3 DNA: TGCAGTGCTAGAGATCGACTTCACTACGAGCAGTACGTC. The J gene is TRBJ2-7, the V gene TRBV20-1, with no clear D. Trimming took off 0 bases at V and 3 bases at J, with 9 bases between the two ends. CDR1 and CDR2 from the germline V gene are DFQATT and SNEGSKA (reference sequence). This CDR3 is 13 amino acids long.